What follows is one T cell receptor (beta chain) and its context. The specificity of this receptor is unknown. These data belong to a study of CXCR3-negative and CXCR3-positive naive CD8 T cells (dated by TCRdb to the late 2010s). About the full investigation: About 135 million TRB reads were obtained in total, roughly 1.5 +/- 0.3 million reads per library. Diversity and physicochemical repertoire analyses covered 11 donors pooled from two independent experiments. For the TRBV-TRBJ cluster analysis, the naive subsets came from 5 donors, while the memory cells came from 3 donors. What the authors observed across the whole study: Freshly isolated PBMCs were used for most assays because CXCR3 expression went down partially after cryopreservation. Both naive subsets had comparably high repertoire diversity, while memory CD8+ T cells had much lower repertoire diversity. Within the same donor, TRBV-TRBJ usage looked similar between naive CXCR3-negative and CXCR3-positive cells, but memory cells had distinct patterns. Because surface CD5, which has been linked to self-reactivity in mice, was comparable between naive subsets, TCR interaction strength was also inferred from TRB CDR3 physicochemical properties. TRB CDR3s from CXCR3-positive naive cells showed higher hydrophobicity (lower Kidera factor 4), lower energy, and higher strength and volume indices than CXCR3-negative naive cells.

The sequencer was a NextSeq 550. The Human TCR Profiling Kit (MiLaboratory) was used to make UMI-labeled 5' RACE TRB cDNA libraries. cDNA synthesis used the entire amount of extracted RNA, and PCR amplification then used the entire amount of cDNA produced. Libraries were prepared in parallel with an identical number of PCR cycles. The study's processing was this. With a minimum of two reads required per UMI, MIGEC and MiXCR pulled out about 53,000 +/- 10,000 unique UMI-labeled TRB cDNA molecules from each library. Each library averaged about 38,000 +/- 11,000 functional in-frame TRB CDR3 nucleotide clonotypes without stop codons. After downsampling to 5000 UMI-labeled TRB molecules per sample, diversity metrics, including normalized Shannon-Wiener and Chao1, were computed in VDJtools. For the central five CDR3 residues, VDJtools calculated physicochemical properties weighted by clonotype size, namely interaction energy, strength, volume and Kidera factor 4. TCRdb reprocessed the reads, reporting each CDR3 protein sequence once and no DNA. These V and J calls rely on TCRdb rather than the paper's analysis. The table for this sample lists 65,000 to 90,000 distinct CDR3 sequences. Roughly 0.59% of the sample is in the top ten clones.

For every CD8+ T cell subset, fewer than 350,000 cells were flow-sorted straight into RLT lysis buffer, and each subset was sorted in triplicate. To keep memory contaminants out, a stringent definition of naive CD8+ T cells was applied: CD45RO-CCR7+CD27+CD95-. Peripheral blood mononuclear cells were isolated from buffy coats by standard density gradient centrifugation. Naive CXCR3-negative and CXCR3-positive CD8+ T cells were flow-sorted using a FACSAria III. Total RNA was extracted from sorted cells with an RNeasy Mini Kit. CDR1 and CDR2 are drawn from the germline V gene (reference sequence): PRHDT, FYEKMQ. The cysteine opens and the phenylalanine closes a CDR3 of 16 amino acids. There is no recorded DNA.

The chain is assembled from TRBV13 and TRBJ2-7; the TRBD2 assignment by TCRdb is unverifiable without DNA. The source of this sequence is a human donor in good health. Some clones in this sample may be carry-over from other donors' samples. The sample comprised naive CXCR3+ CD8+ T cells from blood. Read against the paper, the sample's cell subset or site label means: CD45RO-CCR7+CD27+CD95- naive CD8+ T cells expressing CXCR3 (TNR3+). The CDR3 region has the sequence CASTYMGEGGSYEQYF. The full variable domain, with segments outside the CDR3 supplied by the reference TRBV13 and TRBJ2-7 proteins, appears as AAGVIQSPRHLIKEKRETATLKCYPIPRHDTVYWYQQGPGQDPQFLISFYEKMQSDKGSIPDRFSAQQFSDYHSELNMSSLELGDSALYFCASTYMGEGGSYEQYFGPGTRLTVT.